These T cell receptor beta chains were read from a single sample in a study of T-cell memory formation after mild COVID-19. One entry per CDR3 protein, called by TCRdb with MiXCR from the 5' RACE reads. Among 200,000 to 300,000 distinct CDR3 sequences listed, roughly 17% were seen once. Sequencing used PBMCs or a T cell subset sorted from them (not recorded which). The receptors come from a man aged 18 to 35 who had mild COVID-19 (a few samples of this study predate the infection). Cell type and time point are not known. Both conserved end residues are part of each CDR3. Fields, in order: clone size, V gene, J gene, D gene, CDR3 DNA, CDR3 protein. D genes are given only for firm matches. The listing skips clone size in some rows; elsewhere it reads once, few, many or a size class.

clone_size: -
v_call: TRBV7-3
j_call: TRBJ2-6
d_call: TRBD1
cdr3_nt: TGTGCCAGCAGCTTAAAAAGCCCCTCCAGACAGGGGATTAGGGCTGGGGCCAACGTCCTGACTTTC
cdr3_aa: CASSLKSPSRQGIRAGANVLTF

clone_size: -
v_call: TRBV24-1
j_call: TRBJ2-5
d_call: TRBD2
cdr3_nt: TGTGCCACCAGTGATTCTAGCGGGGCCCAAGAGACCCAGTACTTC
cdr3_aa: CATSDSSGAQETQYF

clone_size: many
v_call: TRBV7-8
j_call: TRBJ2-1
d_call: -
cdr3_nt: TGTGCCAGCAGCCGAGCGTTTAGGAGGTCCCCCGTGGGGAATGAGCAGTTCTTC
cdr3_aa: CASSRAFRRSPVGNEQFF

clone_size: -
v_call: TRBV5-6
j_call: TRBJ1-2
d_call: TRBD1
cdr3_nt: TGTGCCAGCAGCTTGTCCGACGCCAGGGGGAATGGCTACACCTTC
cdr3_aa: CASSLSDARGNGYTF

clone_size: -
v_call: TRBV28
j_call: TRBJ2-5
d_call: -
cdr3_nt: TGTGCCAGCAGTTTGGGGGCCATGGACTTGGAGACCCAGTACTTC
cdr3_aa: CASSLGAMDLETQYF

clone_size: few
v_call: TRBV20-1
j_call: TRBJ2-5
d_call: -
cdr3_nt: TGCAGTGCTAGAGGGCCAGGGCAAGAGACCCAGTACTTC
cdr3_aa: CSARGPGQETQYF

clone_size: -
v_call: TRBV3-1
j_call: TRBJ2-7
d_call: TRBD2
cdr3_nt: TGTGCCAGCGGGACTAGCGGGGGATGGAGGTACGAGCAGTACTTC
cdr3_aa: CASGTSGGWRYEQYF

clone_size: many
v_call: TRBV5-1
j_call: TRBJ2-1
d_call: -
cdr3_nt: TGCGCCAGCAGCCCCGGACAGTGGGGGGGTGGTGAGCAGTTCTTC
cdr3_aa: CASSPGQWGGGEQFF

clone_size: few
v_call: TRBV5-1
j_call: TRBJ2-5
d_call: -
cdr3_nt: TGCGCCAGCACCGGACAGACCCAAGAGACCCAGTACTTC
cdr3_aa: CASTGQTQETQYF

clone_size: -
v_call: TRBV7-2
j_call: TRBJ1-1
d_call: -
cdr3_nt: TGTGCCAGCAGCCCGGGGGGACGATCGGAAGCTTTCTTT
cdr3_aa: CASSPGGRSEAFF

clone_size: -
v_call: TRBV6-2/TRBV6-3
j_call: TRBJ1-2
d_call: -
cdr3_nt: TGTGCCAGCAGTCCAACCCTAGGAACAGTCTACACCTTC
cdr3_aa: CASSPTLGTVYTF

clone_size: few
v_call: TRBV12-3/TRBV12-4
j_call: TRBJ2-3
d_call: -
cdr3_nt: TGTGCCAGCAGCCTGGGGTGGGCACTACGGGATACGCAGTATTTT
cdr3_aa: CASSLGWALRDTQYF

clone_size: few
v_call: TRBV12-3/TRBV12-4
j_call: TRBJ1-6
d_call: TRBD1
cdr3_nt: TGTGCCAGTAGTCCCGGGACAGGGAATTCACCCCTCCACTTT
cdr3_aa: CASSPGTGNSPLHF

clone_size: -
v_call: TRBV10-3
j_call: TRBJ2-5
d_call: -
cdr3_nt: TGTGCCATCAGTGAGTTAAAGGGGAGAGAGACCCAGTACTTC
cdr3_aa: CAISELKGRETQYF

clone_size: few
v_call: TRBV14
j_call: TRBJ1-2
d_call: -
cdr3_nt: TGTGCCAGCAGCCAAGACCAGGGTGCCTATGGCTACACCTTC
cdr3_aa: CASSQDQGAYGYTF

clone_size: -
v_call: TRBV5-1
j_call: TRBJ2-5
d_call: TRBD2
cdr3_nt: TGCGCCAGCAGCTACCGACTAGCGGGGGAGGGAGAGACCCAGTACTTC
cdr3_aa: CASSYRLAGEGETQYF

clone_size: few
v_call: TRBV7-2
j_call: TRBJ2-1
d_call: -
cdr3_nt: TGTGCCAGCCGTCCGGTTGGGGTCAATGAGCAGTTCTTC
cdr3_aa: CASRPVGVNEQFF

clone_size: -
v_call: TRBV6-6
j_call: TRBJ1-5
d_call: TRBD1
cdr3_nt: TGTGCCAGCAGTTGGAGACAGGGTAATCAGCCCCAGCATTTT
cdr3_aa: CASSWRQGNQPQHF

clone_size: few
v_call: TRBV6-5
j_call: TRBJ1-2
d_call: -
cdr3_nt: TGTGCCAGCACCCCTTCGTGGGGTAACTATGGCTACACCTTC
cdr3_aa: CASTPSWGNYGYTF

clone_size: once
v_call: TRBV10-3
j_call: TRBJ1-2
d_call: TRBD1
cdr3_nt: TGTGCCATCAGTGAGCAAGGACAGGGGGCTCCTAACTATGGCTACACCTTC
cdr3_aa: CAISEQGQGAPNYGYTF

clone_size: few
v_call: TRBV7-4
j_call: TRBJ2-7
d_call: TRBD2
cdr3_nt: TGTGCCAGCAGCCTCGGACTAGCGGCCAGACGAAAAGACGAGCAGTACTTC
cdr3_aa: CASSLGLAARRKDEQYF

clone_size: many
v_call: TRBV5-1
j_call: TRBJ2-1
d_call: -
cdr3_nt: TGCGCCAGCAGCTGGGGGGCGGGGGCCTACAATGAGCAGTTCTTC
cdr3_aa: CASSWGAGAYNEQFF

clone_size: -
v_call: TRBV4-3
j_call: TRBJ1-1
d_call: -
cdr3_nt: TGCGCCAGCAGCCAAGAGGCCGGTCGTTTAGGGGCTGAAGCTTTCTTT
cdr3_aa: CASSQEAGRLGAEAFF

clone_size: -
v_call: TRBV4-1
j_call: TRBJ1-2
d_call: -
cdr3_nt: TGCGCCAGCAGCCAAGACGACGGAAGGCCAATAAGCTACACCTTC
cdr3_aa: CASSQDDGRPISYTF

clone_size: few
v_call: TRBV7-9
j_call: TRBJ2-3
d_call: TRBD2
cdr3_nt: TGTGCCAGCAGCTTAGTTGGACTAGCGGGGGCAGATACGCAGTATTTT
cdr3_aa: CASSLVGLAGADTQYF

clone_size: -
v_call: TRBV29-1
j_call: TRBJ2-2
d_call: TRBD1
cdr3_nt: TGCAGCGTCGACCTTGACAGGGGGAACACCGGGGAGCTGTTTTTT
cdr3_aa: CSVDLDRGNTGELFF

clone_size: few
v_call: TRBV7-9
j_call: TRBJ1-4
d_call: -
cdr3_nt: TGTGCCAGCAGCTTAGCTAAGGGGGACGATCAAAAACTGTTTTTT
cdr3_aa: CASSLAKGDDQKLFF

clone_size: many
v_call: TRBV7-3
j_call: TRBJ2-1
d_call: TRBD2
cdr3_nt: TGTGCCAGCAGCCCTACTAGCGGGGGATGGAATGAGCAGTTCTTC
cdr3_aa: CASSPTSGGWNEQFF

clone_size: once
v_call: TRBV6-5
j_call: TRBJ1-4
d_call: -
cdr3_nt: TGTGCCAGCAGTTACCGGGCAGGGAACCGAACCCCCAATGAAAAACTGTTTTTT
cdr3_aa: CASSYRAGNRTPNEKLFF

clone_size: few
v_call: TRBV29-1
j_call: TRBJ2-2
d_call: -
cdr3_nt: TGCAGCGTTCGGGCAGGGTACAACACCGGGGAGCTGTTTTTT
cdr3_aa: CSVRAGYNTGELFF

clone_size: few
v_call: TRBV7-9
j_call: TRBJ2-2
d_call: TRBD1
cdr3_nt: TGTGCCAGCAGCTCCGGGACAGGAGCAATCGGGGAGCTGTTTTTT
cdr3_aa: CASSSGTGAIGELFF

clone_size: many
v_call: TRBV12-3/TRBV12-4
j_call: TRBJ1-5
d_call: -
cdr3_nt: TGTGCCAGCAGCTCCGTAGCGGGAGCCTATCAGCCCCAGCATTTT
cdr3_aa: CASSSVAGAYQPQHF

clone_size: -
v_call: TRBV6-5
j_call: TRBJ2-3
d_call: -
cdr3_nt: TGTGCCAGCGGGGCGCACCCAGATACGCAGTATTTT
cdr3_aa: CASGAHPDTQYF

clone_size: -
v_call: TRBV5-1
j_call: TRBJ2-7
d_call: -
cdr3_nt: TGCGCCAGCAGCTTGGTGACGGGTGACTACGAGCAGTACTTC
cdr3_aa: CASSLVTGDYEQYF

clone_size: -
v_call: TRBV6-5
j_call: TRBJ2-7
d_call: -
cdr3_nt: TGTGCCAGCAGCCAGGGGCCGTGGGAGCAGTACTTC
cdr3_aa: CASSQGPWEQYF

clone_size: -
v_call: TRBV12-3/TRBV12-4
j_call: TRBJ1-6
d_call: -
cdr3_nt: TGTGCCAGCCGACGGGGACCGGGGATAGTACCCCTCCACTTT
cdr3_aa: CASRRGPGIVPLHF

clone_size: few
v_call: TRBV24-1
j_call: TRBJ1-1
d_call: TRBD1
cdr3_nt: TGTGCCACCAGTGATTCACAGGGGTTCGTAGCTTTCTTT
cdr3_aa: CATSDSQGFVAFF

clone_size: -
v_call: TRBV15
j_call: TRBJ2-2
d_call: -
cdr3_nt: TGTGCCACCAGCAGAGACAGGGGTAGCACCGGGGAGCTGTTTTTT
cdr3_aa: CATSRDRGSTGELFF

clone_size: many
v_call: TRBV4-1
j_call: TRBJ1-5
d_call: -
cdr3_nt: TGCGCCAGCAGCCAAGATAGGTCGGGCGGTCAGCCCCAGCATTTT
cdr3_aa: CASSQDRSGGQPQHF

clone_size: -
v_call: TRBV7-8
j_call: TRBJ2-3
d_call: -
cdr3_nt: TGTGCCAGCAGCTTAGGAGCATCGGGAAGGAGCACAGATACGCAGTATTTT
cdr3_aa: CASSLGASGRSTDTQYF

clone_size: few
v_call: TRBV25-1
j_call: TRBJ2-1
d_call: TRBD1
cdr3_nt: TGTGCCTGCACAGGGGGAACCTACAATGAGCAGTTCTTC
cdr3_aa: CACTGGTYNEQFF

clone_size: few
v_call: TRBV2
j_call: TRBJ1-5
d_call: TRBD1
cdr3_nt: TGTGCCAGCAGGGGACCGGGACAGCGCCAGCCCCAGCATTTT
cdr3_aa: CASRGPGQRQPQHF

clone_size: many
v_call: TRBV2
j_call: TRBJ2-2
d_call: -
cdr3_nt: TGTGCCAGCAGTGAGGGCAATTCGAACACCGGGGAGCTGTTTTTT
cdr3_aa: CASSEGNSNTGELFF

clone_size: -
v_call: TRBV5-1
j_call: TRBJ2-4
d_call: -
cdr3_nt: TGCGCCAGCAACGATACCTACGGGGCCGAGGGCAAAAACATTCAGTACTTC
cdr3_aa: CASNDTYGAEGKNIQYF

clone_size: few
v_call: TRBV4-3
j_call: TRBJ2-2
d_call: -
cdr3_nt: TGCGCCAGCAGCCTAAGTGTACATACCACCGGGGAGCTGTTTTTT
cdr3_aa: CASSLSVHTTGELFF

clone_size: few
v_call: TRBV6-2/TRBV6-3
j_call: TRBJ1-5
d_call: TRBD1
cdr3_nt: TGTGCCAGCAGTGGACAGGAATCTCAGCCCCAGCATTTT
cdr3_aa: CASSGQESQPQHF

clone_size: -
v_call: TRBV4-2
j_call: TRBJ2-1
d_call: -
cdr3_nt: TGTGCCAGCAGCCAAGATGGGTGCTGGGGCCACTACAATGAGCAGTTCTTC
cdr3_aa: CASSQDGCWGHYNEQFF

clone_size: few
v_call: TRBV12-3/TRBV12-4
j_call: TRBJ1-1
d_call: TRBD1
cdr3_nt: TGTGCCAGCAGTCCGGGACAGATAAACATGAACACTGAAGCTTTCTTT
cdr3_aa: CASSPGQINMNTEAFF

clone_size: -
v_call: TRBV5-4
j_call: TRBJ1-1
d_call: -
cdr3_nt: TGTGCCAGCAGCTTGGAGAAGGTTTTGTATACTGAAGCTTTCTTT
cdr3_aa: CASSLEKVLYTEAFF

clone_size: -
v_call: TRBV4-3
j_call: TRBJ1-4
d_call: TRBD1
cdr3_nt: TGCGCCAGCAGCCAAGGCGGGCCGGCAGGGGGAAATGAAAAACTGTTTTTT
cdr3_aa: CASSQGGPAGGNEKLFF

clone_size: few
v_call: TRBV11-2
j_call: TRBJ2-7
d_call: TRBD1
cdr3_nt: TGTGCCAGCAGCTTCCCCGCGGACAGGGGAGGTCACGAGCAGTACTTC
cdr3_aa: CASSFPADRGGHEQYF

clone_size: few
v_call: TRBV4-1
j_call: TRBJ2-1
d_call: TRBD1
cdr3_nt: TGCGCCAGCAGCCACGGACGGGACAGCATATCGCTCGGGCAGTTCTTC
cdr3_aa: CASSHGRDSISLGQFF

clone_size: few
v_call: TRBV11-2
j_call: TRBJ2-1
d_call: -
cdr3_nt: TGTGCCAGCAGCTTCCTAGTGCTCCATGCCAACAATGAGCAGTTCTTC
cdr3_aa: CASSFLVLHANNEQFF

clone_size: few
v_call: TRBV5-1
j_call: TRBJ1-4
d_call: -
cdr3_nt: TGCGCCAGCAGCTTGGAGAGAGCGTCTAATGAAAAACTGTTTTTT
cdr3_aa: CASSLERASNEKLFF